The 25 T cell receptor beta chains below come from one sample, sequenced in a study of OX40 agonist ivuxolimab in advanced cancers. The library was built by means of the immunoSEQ multiplex PCR assay. The table comes from immuneACCESS by way of TCRdb, which keeps in-frame sequences with V and J called. Part of the clones is missing from these tables; in studies checked, under half for an unresolved V gene and the rest for unknown reasons. For this sample the table gives about 46,000 clones, of which 90% to 95% were detected only once. Of the sample, roughly 5% falls within the top ten clones. The sample in question was CD4+ or CD8+ T cells sorted from blood, obtained in a trial of the OX40 agonist ivuxolimab. These receptors came from an adult with an advanced solid tumor such as melanoma, head and neck, liver or kidney cancer.

CDR3 amino acids: CAWSVGQNTEAFF. The CDR3 nucleotides read TGTGCCTGGAGTGTAGGACAAAATACTGAAGCTTTCTTT. V is TRBV30 and J is TRBJ1-1; perhaps TRBD1 as D (5 bases). This CDR3 spans 13 amino acids. V lost 0 bases to trimming and J lost 5 bases, with 10 bases between them. Germline V lookup: CDR1 GTSNPN, CDR2 SVGIG (reference sequence).

In this sample, this clone turned up a few times. The rearrangement uses TRBV7-9 and TRBJ2-2; 11 positions match TRBD1. The CDR3 covers 18 residues. J was trimmed by 3 bases and V by 1 base; bases with no gene match: 7. Germline CDR1 is SEHNR and CDR2 is FQNEAQ (reference sequence). Written as DNA, the CDR3 is TGTGCCAGCAGCTTAGAGTTGGACAGGGGGCAGTACACCGGGGAGCTGTTTTTT. It specifies CASSLELDRGQYTGELFF.

The genes are TRBV7-9 and TRBJ2-3, with 10 bases lining up with TRBD2. CDR1 SEHNR and CDR2 FQNEAQ come from the germline V gene (reference sequence). Trimming at V came to 3 bases and at J to 5 bases, leaving 11 bases not matched to a gene. CDR3 length: 17 amino acids. The CDR3 bases are TGTGCCAGCAGCTTCCCCTGGAAGCGGGGGGGCCAAGATACGCAGTATTTT. Translated: CASSFPWKRGGQDTQYF. The entire variable domain, with the rest obtained from reference TRBV7-9 and TRBJ2-3, is as follows: DTGVSQNPRHKITKRGQNVTFRCDPISEHNRLYWYRQTLGQGPEFLTYFQNEAQLEKSRLLSDRFSAERPKGSFSTLEIQRTEQGDSAMYLCASSFPWKRGGQDTQYFGPGTRLTVL.

The chain combines TRBV9 with TRBJ1-1; weak D call: TRBD1 (6 bases). V was clipped by 4 bases and J by 1 base, with 14 bases between them. The CDR3 has 15 residues. Per the germline V gene, CDR1 is SGDLS and CDR2 is YYNGEE. The CDR3 here is CASSPRTVANTEAFF. CDR3 DNA sequence: TGTGCCAGCAGCCCAAGGACAGTCGCGAACACTGAAGCTTTCTTT.

This chain links TRBV7-9 with TRBJ2-1; TRBD2 aligns across 13 bases. V trimming: 0 bases; J trimming: 4 bases; junction bases outside the gene matches: 0. In germline, CDR1 is SEHNR, CDR2 FQNEAQ (reference sequence). The length of the CDR3 is 16 residues. The CDR3 nucleotides are TGTGCCAGCAGCTTAGCGGGACTAGCGGGGTACAATGAGCAGTTCTTC. Translated: CASSLAGLAGYNEQFF.

This clone was seen a handful of times. J is TRBJ1-2 and V is TRBV6-1; no clear D. There are 9 residues in the CDR3. The V end was cut by 10 bases, the J end by 4 bases, with 4 bases between. Germline loops: CDR1 MNHNS, CDR2 SASEGT. The CDR3 loop reads CAILYGYTF. The DNA for the CDR3 is TGTGCCATCCTCTATGGCTACACCTTC.

This chain uses TRBV5-4 with TRBJ1-1, with D maybe TRBD1 (5 bases). This CDR3 spans 14 amino acids. Trimming pared 0 bases from V and 5 bases from J, leaving 11 bases between. The germline CDR1 and CDR2 sequences are SGHNT and YYREEE (reference sequence). The DNA of the CDR3 is TGTGCCAGCAGCTTGGAGTGGGGGGAAACTGAAGCTTTCTTT. Encoded protein: CASSLEWGETEAFF.

This chain links TRBV27 with TRBJ1-1; 10 nucleotides align to TRBD1. The CDR3 has 17 amino acids. CDR1 MNHEY and CDR2 SMNVEV come from the germline V gene (reference sequence). V lost 3 bases, J lost 2 bases, and 9 bases stayed unmatched. In DNA form, the CDR3 reads TGTGCCAGCAGTTTCCCGGGACAGGGGTGGAGTAACACTGAAGCTTTCTTT. It translates to CASSFPGQGWSNTEAFF.

This chain joins TRBV27 and TRBJ2-7; TRBD2 is a possible D gene (6 bases). The germline V gene has CDR1 MNHEY and CDR2 SMNVEV (reference sequence). CDR3 length: 15 residues. V gave up 0 bases and J gave up 3 bases, with 12 bases separating them. The CDR3 sequence: CASSLSGGEYYEQYF. The DNA of the CDR3 is TGTGCCAGCAGTTTATCCGGGGGAGAGTACTACGAGCAGTACTTC.

The CDR3 spells CASSPSPGGASYEQYV. In nucleotides, the CDR3 is TGTGCCAGCTCACCAAGTCCCGGGGGGGCCTCCTACGAGCAGTACGTC. This rearrangement joins TRBV18 to TRBJ2-7, with 8 bases matching TRBD2. The junction had 6 bases not matched to a gene; V was cut back by 2 bases and J by 0 bases. Looked up from germline, CDR1 is KGHSH and CDR2 is LQKENI. CDR3 size: 16 residues.

V gene TRBV7-9 combines with J gene TRBJ1-2; perhaps TRBD1 as D (6 bases). The germline V gene has CDR1 SEHNR and CDR2 FQNEAQ (reference sequence). The CDR3 is 15 amino acids. V was trimmed by 3 bases and J by 4 bases, leaving 15 bases between them. CDR3 nucleotides: TGTGCCAGCAGCTTCCCGGCAGGGGAACTCTATGGCTACACCTTC. Translated, it gives CASSFPAGELYGYTF.

The chain recombines TRBV7-8 with TRBJ2-2; 9 nucleotides align to TRBD1. The CDR3 length is 17 residues. The germline CDR1 and CDR2 sequences are SGHVS and FQNEAQ. The V and J ends lost 3 bases and 1 base, in that order; junction bases with no gene match: 6. CDR3: CASSFPGQGKNTGELFF. The CDR3, as DNA: TGTGCCAGCAGCTTCCCGGGACAGGGAAAGAACACCGGGGAGCTGTTTTTT.

The chain uses TRBV4-3 and TRBJ1-2; unclear D gene. This CDR3 has 19 residues. Germline V gene sequence: CDR1 LGHNA, CDR2 YSLEER. Trimming shortened V by 1 base and J by 0 bases, and 21 bases separated the two germline ends. The CDR3 here is CASSQAPSLIMTANYGYTF. Written as DNA, the CDR3 is TGCGCCAGCAGCCAAGCCCCGTCTTTAATAATGACTGCTAACTATGGCTACACCTTC.

The chain is built from TRBV28 and TRBJ1-1; D is perhaps TRBD1 (5 bases). The germline V gene encodes CDR1 MDHEN and CDR2 SYDVKM. Trimming took 1 base from V and 1 from J, leaving 10 bases between them. The CDR3 is made up of 15 amino acids. The CDR3: CASSLLGGRNTEAFF. CDR3 nucleotide sequence: TGTGCCAGCAGTTTATTGGGGGGACGGAACACTGAAGCTTTCTTT.

The chain couples TRBV19 to TRBJ2-1; 8 bases agree with TRBD1. J was trimmed by 6 bases and V by 8 bases; bases with no gene match: 6. Germline V gene sequence: CDR1 LNHDA, CDR2 SQIVND (reference sequence). The CDR3 sequence is 13 residues long. The CDR3 DNA reads as TGTGCCAGTTGCCAGGGGGCCTTCAATGAGCAGTTCTTC. Translating it yields CASCQGAFNEQFF.

The chain combines TRBV5-1 with TRBJ2-7, with TRBD1 matching 7 bases. The CDR3 extends over 14 amino acids. Germline assignment: CDR1 SGHRS and CDR2 YFSETQ. V lost 3 bases, J lost 2 bases, and 5 bases stayed unmatched. The DNA for the CDR3 is TGCGCCAGCAGCTATCGACAGGGCGCCTACGAGCAGTACTTC. Protein product: CASSYRQGAYEQYF.

The V call is TRBV6-5, the J call TRBJ1-6; 9 bases line up with TRBD1. CDR3 length: 15 residues. V lost 3 bases to trimming and J lost 7 bases; unmatched junction nucleotides: 4. Germline CDR1 is MNHEY and CDR2 is SVGAGI. This CDR3 is CASSYRQGGNSPLHF. The CDR3 nucleotides are TGTGCCAGCAGTTATCGACAGGGGGGGAATTCACCCCTCCACTTT.

The V gene is TRBV7-9, the J gene TRBJ2-7, with TRBD2 matching over 8 bases. V shed 9 bases, J shed 5 bases, and the junction held 6 bases outside the gene matches. The CDR3 contains 12 residues. CDR1 is SEHNR and CDR2 is FQNEAQ in the germline V gene (reference sequence). This CDR3 is CASTLAGDEQYF. In DNA form, the CDR3 reads TGTGCCAGTACGCTAGCGGGTGACGAGCAGTACTTC.

By sample share, this clone is medium-sized. This chain connects TRBV7-9 to TRBJ1-3; D uncertain. Trimming took off 8 bases at V and 0 bases at J, with 26 bases between the two ends. The CDR3 runs 19 residues. CDR1 and CDR2 from the germline V gene are SEHNR and FQNEAQ (reference sequence). The CDR3 region is CASVDRGFWLPYSGNTIYF. In nucleotides, the CDR3 is TGTGCCAGCGTCGACCGAGGGTTCTGGCTGCCCTACTCTGGAAACACCATATATTTT.

This chain joins TRBV23-1 and TRBJ2-3; 9 bases map to TRBD1. TRBV23-1 is designated an ORF whose function remains uncertain. CDR3 length: 18 residues. V dropped 4 bases and J dropped 3; count of bases not matched to a gene: 14. CDR3 protein: CASSRPGTGINETDTQYF. CDR3 nucleotide sequence: TGCGCCAGCAGTCGTCCCGGGACAGGGATTAACGAGACAGATACGCAGTATTTT.

This clone was picked up a small number of times. The J gene is TRBJ1-1, the V gene TRBV12-5; D is unclear. V lost 5 bases to trimming and J lost 4 bases, with 8 bases between them. This CDR3 is 12 amino acids long. Per the germline V gene, CDR1 is LGHNT and CDR2 is FRNRAP. This CDR3 is CASGLGITEAFF. The CDR3 DNA reads as TGTGCTAGTGGTCTCGGTATCACTGAAGCTTTCTTT.

The chain uses TRBV5-1 and TRBJ2-1; no reliable D call. Germline V gene data show CDR1 as SGHRS and CDR2 as YFSETQ. The CDR3 has 13 residues. Deletions cut 3 bases from V and 3 bases from J, with 7 bases between. CDR3: CASSSPSYNEQFF. The CDR3 region has the DNA TGCGCCAGCAGCTCTCCTAGCTACAATGAGCAGTTCTTC.

This sequence joins TRBV4-3 and TRBJ2-7; TRBD2 agrees at 7 bases. There are 16 residues in the CDR3. V lost 0 bases and J lost 0; bases outside the gene matches: 5. Per germline, CDR1 LGHNA and CDR2 YSLEER. Here the CDR3 reads CASSQDRLADSYEQYF. CDR3 DNA sequence: TGCGCCAGCAGCCAAGATCGGCTAGCGGACTCCTACGAGCAGTACTTC.

V is TRBV19 and J is TRBJ2-7; TRBD1 agrees at 9 bases. This CDR3 is 13 amino acids long. Germline CDR1 LNHDA, CDR2 SQIVND (reference sequence). J lost 1 base, V lost 9 bases, and 4 bases had no gene match. Here the CDR3 DNA reads TGTGCCAGCGGGACAGGGCCGTCCTACGAGCAGTACTTC. This sequence encodes CASGTGPSYEQYF.

The genes are TRBV27 and TRBJ1-6; TRBD1 is a possible D gene (5 bases). CDR3 length: 14 amino acids. Trimming left V 3 bases short and J 11 bases short, with 14 bases between. CDR1 MNHEY and CDR2 SMNVEV come from the germline V gene (reference sequence). CDR3: CASSFGDFRTPLHF. CDR3 DNA sequence: TGTGCCAGCAGTTTCGGGGACTTTAGGACACCCCTCCACTTT.